These 30 T cell receptor beta chains came from one sample sequenced in a study of technical replicates of blood from a handful of donors. TCRdb's copy holds only in-frame clones and misses some; the assay was immunoSEQ multiplex PCR. Of approximately 94,000 clones in the sample, 90% to 96% were seen once. Material: T cells isolated from PBMCs. These receptors all come from a human donor in good health.

The V and J genes are TRBV5-1 and TRBJ1-4; D is uncertain. Germline assignment: CDR1 SGHRS and CDR2 YFSETQ. V was trimmed by 4 bases and J by 0 bases, leaving 13 bases between them. This CDR3 is built from 16 residues. The CDR3 reads CASSPARAPTNEKLFF. The CDR3 nucleotides are TGCGCCAGCAGCCCGGCGAGGGCACCAACTAATGAAAAACTGTTTTTT. The whole variable domain, filled in from reference TRBV5-1 and TRBJ1-4, reads KAGVTQTPRYLIKTRGQQVTLSCSPISGHRSVSWYQQTPGQGLQFLFEYFSETQRNKGNFPGRFSGRQFSNSRSEMNVSTLELGDSALYLCASSPARAPTNEKLFFGSGTQLSVL.

This clone was seen a single time. V is TRBV19 and J is TRBJ2-7; 11 bases match TRBD2. The CDR3 runs to 15 residues. The V and J ends lost 6 bases and 1 base, in that order; junction bases with no gene match: 5. The germline V gene has CDR1 LNHDA and CDR2 SQIVND (reference sequence). This CDR3 is CASSLTSGRSYEQYF. In nucleotides, the CDR3 is TGTGCCAGTAGCCTAACTAGCGGGAGATCCTACGAGCAGTACTTC.

The J gene is TRBJ1-2, the V gene TRBV4-1; D not certain. CDR1 is MGHRA and CDR2 is YSYEKL in the germline V gene. CDR3 size: 16 residues. Trimming stripped 0 bases from V and 2 bases from J, with 13 bases between. Written as DNA, the CDR3 is TGCGCCAGCAGCCAAGAACTAAGAGGATCGAACTATGGCTACACCTTC. Amino acid sequence: CASSQELRGSNYGYTF.

J is TRBJ1-5 and V is TRBV6-1; TRBD1 agrees at 12 bases. J was trimmed by 7 bases and V by 0 bases; bases with no gene match: 10. Per the germline V gene, CDR1 is MNHNS and CDR2 is SASEGT. CDR3 length: 18 amino acids. This CDR3 is CASSEARAGQGAWQPQHF. CDR3 nucleotide sequence: TGTGCCAGCAGTGAAGCGAGGGCGGGACAGGGGGCCTGGCAGCCCCAGCATTTT.

The chain uses TRBV18 and TRBJ2-1; D is unresolved. The V end was cut by 3 bases, the J end by 9 bases, with 6 bases between. CDR3 length: 11 amino acids. Germline V CDR1 and CDR2: KGHSH, LQKENI. CDR3 loop: CASSPSSEQFF. The CDR3 DNA is TGTGCCAGCTCACCTAGTAGTGAGCAGTTCTTC. The full variable domain, its missing parts supplied by reference TRBV18 and TRBJ2-1, is NAGVMQNPRHLVRRRGQEARLRCSPMKGHSHVYWYRQLPEEGLKFMVYLQKENIIDESGMPKERFSAEFPKEGPSILRIQQVVRGDSAAYFCASSPSSEQFFGPGTRLTVL.

The V call is TRBV10-3, the J call TRBJ2-3, with D perhaps matching TRBD1 (5 bases). The V gene's germline CDR1 is ENHRY and CDR2 SYGVKD. V was trimmed by 6 bases and J by 3 bases, leaving 7 bases between them. This CDR3 region has 12 residues. In nucleotides, the CDR3 is TGTGCCATCAGGGGGCTAACAGATACGCAGTATTTT. This sequence encodes CAIRGLTDTQYF.

This chain connects TRBV30 to TRBJ1-2; no clear D gene. Deletions cut 6 bases from V and 8 bases from J, with 16 bases between. The CDR3 runs 12 residues. The germline gives CDR1 GTSNPN, CDR2 SVGIG (reference sequence). CDR3 region: CACSVSVRGYTF. For the CDR3, the DNA is TGTGCCTGTTCTGTCTCAGTCAGAGGCTACACCTTC. The complete variable domain, with remaining parts taken from reference TRBV30 and TRBJ1-2, reads SQTIHQWPATLVQPVGSPLSLECTVEGTSNPNLYWYRQAAGRGLQLLFYSVGIGQISSEVPQNLSASRPQDRQFILSSKKLLLSDSGFYLCACSVSVRGYTFGSGTRLTVV.

V is TRBV30 and J is TRBJ2-7, with TRBD1 identical over 10 bases. Trimming at V came to 1 base and at J to 5 bases, leaving 2 bases not matched to a gene. This CDR3 has 13 amino acids. In germline, CDR1 is GTSNPN, CDR2 SVGIG (reference sequence). The CDR3 sequence: CAWSGDRGNEQYF. The CDR3 DNA follows: TGTGCCTGGAGTGGGGACAGGGGAAACGAGCAGTACTTC.

V usage is TRBV6-1 and J usage is TRBJ1-5, with 11 bases identical to TRBD1. Germline V gene lookup returns CDR1 MNHNS and CDR2 SASEGT. J gave up 6 bases and V 4 bases, and 11 bases lay outside the gene matches. The CDR3 totals 17 residues. Written as DNA, the CDR3 is TGTGCCAGCAGTGTACGGACAGGGGGCCTAAGTGGTCAGCCCCAGCATTTT. It encodes CASSVRTGGLSGQPQHF.

This rearrangement joins TRBV19 to TRBJ2-5, with TRBD1 matching over 7 bases. The CDR3 is 15 residues long. Germline V gene sequence: CDR1 LNHDA, CDR2 SQIVND (reference sequence). Unmatched junction bases numbered 8, after V lost 5 bases and J lost 2 bases. The CDR3 protein is CASSSDREIQETQYF. CDR3 in DNA: TGTGCCAGTAGTTCTGACAGGGAGATACAAGAGACCCAGTACTTC.

The V and J genes are TRBV9 and TRBJ1-2; 8 positions match TRBD1. Unmatched junction bases numbered 6, after V lost 2 bases and J lost 3 bases. The CDR3 is made up of 15 amino acids. The V gene's germline CDR1 is SGDLS and CDR2 YYNGEE. CDR3 residues: CASSVSRDRYYGYTF. Here the CDR3 DNA reads TGTGCCAGCAGCGTTTCTAGGGACAGGTACTATGGCTACACCTTC. The whole variable domain, filled in from reference TRBV9 and TRBJ1-2, reads DSGVTQTPKHLITATGQRVTLRCSPRSGDLSVYWYQQSLDQGLQFLIQYYNGEERAKGNILERFSAQQFPDLHSELNLSSLELGDSALYFCASSVSRDRYYGYTFGSGTRLTVV.

This chain joins TRBV27 and TRBJ2-2, with TRBD2 as a possible D gene (6 bases). Trimming removed 7 bases from V and 5 bases from J, with 14 bases in between. The germline gives CDR1 MNHEY, CDR2 SMNVEV (reference sequence). The CDR3 loop spans 14 amino acids. The CDR3 bases are TGTGCCAGCACCACACGGGCGGGAACCGGGGAGCTGTTTTTT. Translating gives CASTTRAGTGELFF.

The V and J genes are TRBV2 and TRBJ1-5, with D possibly being TRBD1 (5 bases). The CDR3 sequence is 16 residues long. The germline V gene encodes CDR1 SNHLY and CDR2 FYNNEI. V lost 6 bases and J 0 bases, leaving 15 bases between the germline ends. CDR3 loop: CASRAPTGDSNQPQHF. CDR3 DNA sequence: TGTGCCAGCAGGGCCCCCACAGGCGATAGCAATCAGCCCCAGCATTTT.

V and J are TRBV15 and TRBJ1-5; 8 bases match TRBD1. V lost 2 bases and J lost 1; bases outside the gene matches: 7. The germline gives CDR1 LNHNV, CDR2 YYDKDF (reference sequence). The CDR3 contains 17 residues. The CDR3 here is CATSRTPGGSSNQPQHF. The CDR3 DNA is TGTGCCACCAGCAGAACACCAGGGGGCTCGAGCAATCAGCCCCAGCATTTT.

The gene calls are TRBV7-6 and TRBJ2-1; 9 bases agree with TRBD2. Unmatched junction bases numbered 6, after V lost 5 bases and J lost 4 bases. Germline CDR1 and CDR2: SGHVS and FNYEAQ. The length of the CDR3 is 15 residues. The CDR3 DNA is TGTGCCAGCAGCCTTGTAAGCGGGAGGTACAATGAGCAGTTCTTC. Its protein is CASSLVSGRYNEQFF. Drawing the rest from reference TRBV7-6 and TRBJ2-1, the complete variable domain is GAGVSQSPRYKVTKRGQDVALRCDPISGHVSLYWYRQALGQGPEFLTYFNYEAQQDKSGLPNDRFSAERPEGSISTLTIQRTEQRDSAMYRCASSLVSGRYNEQFFGPGTRLTVL.

The V gene is TRBV5-4, the J gene TRBJ2-3; 14 nucleotides align to TRBD2. The germline V gene encodes CDR1 SGHNT and CDR2 YYREEE (reference sequence). This CDR3 has 16 amino acids. Trimming cost V 4 bases and J 3 bases; bases outside gene matches: 4. The CDR3 loop reads CASSIGTSGRTDTQYF. DNA of the CDR3: TGTGCCAGCAGCATAGGGACTAGCGGGAGAACAGATACGCAGTATTTT.

The genes are TRBV19 and TRBJ2-4, with 7 bases fitting TRBD1. Germline-derived CDR1 and CDR2 are LNHDA and SQIVND (reference sequence). The ends lost 7 bases at V and 3 bases at J; junction bases unmatched: 6. CDR3 length equals 14 residues. In DNA form, the CDR3 reads TGTGCCAGTATGGACAGGAGTATCAAAAACATTCAGTACTTC. Translating it yields CASMDRSIKNIQYF.

The J gene is TRBJ2-7, the V gene TRBV6-5; no firm D call. The germline V gene has CDR1 MNHEY and CDR2 SVGAGI. The V gene lost 0 bases and the J gene lost 0 bases, with 6 bases spanning the gap. This CDR3 comprises 14 residues. This CDR3 is CASSYSSSSYEQYF. The CDR3 DNA is TGTGCCAGCAGTTACTCGAGTAGCTCCTACGAGCAGTACTTC.

The chain uses TRBV27 and TRBJ2-7, with TRBD2 identical over 10 bases. J gave up 2 bases and V 4 bases, and 8 bases lay outside the gene matches. This CDR3 has 16 amino acids. The germline V gene encodes CDR1 MNHEY and CDR2 SMNVEV (reference sequence). The CDR3, as DNA: TGTGCCAGCAGTTCACCTCGGACTAGCGGACCCTACGAGCAGTACTTC. Translation gives CASSSPRTSGPYEQYF.

The chain couples TRBV18 to TRBJ2-5, with D perhaps TRBD2 (6 bases). In germline, CDR1 is KGHSH, CDR2 LQKENI. V was cut by 5 bases and J by 1 base, with 11 bases left in between. The CDR3 has 14 residues. CDR3 region: CASSSRESQETQYF. CDR3 coding DNA: TGTGCCAGCTCATCTCGGGAGTCCCAAGAGACCCAGTACTTC.

This chain joins TRBV19 and TRBJ2-5, with 9 positions matching TRBD2. Unmatched junction bases numbered 9, after V lost 1 base and J lost 6 bases. CDR1 and CDR2 from the germline V gene are LNHDA and SQIVND (reference sequence). CDR3 length: 16 residues. CDR3 loop: CASSIGMAGGGQTQYF. The CDR3, as DNA: TGTGCCAGTAGTATAGGGATGGCGGGAGGGGGCCAGACCCAGTACTTC.

The chain combines TRBV7-3 with TRBJ2-1, with TRBD2 matching over 12 bases. CDR3 length: 22 amino acids. The V segment lost 2 bases and the J segment 3 bases; nucleotides outside the gene matches: 20. Germline V gene data show CDR1 as SGHTA and CDR2 as FQGTGA. Here the CDR3 DNA reads TGTGCCAGCAGCTTACGAGCGACTAGCGGGAGTTTAAACCACCCACTCTACAATGAGCAGTTCTTC. Amino acids: CASSLRATSGSLNHPLYNEQFF.

The chain has TRBV18 and TRBJ2-3; 10 bases agree with TRBD2. Unmatched junction bases numbered 8, after V lost 3 bases and J lost 2 bases. This CDR3 contains 17 residues. Germline values: CDR1 KGHSH, CDR2 LQKENI. CDR3 sequence (DNA): TGTGCCAGCTCACCCCAGCAAGCGGGAGGGTTCACAGATACGCAGTATTTT. It yields the protein CASSPQQAGGFTDTQYF.

The genes are TRBV7-2 and TRBJ2-7; D is possibly TRBD2 (5 bases). The germline V gene encodes CDR1 SGHTA and CDR2 FQGNSA. With 1 base removed from V and 4 bases from J, the gap between germline ends came to 20 bases. The CDR3 is 17 residues long. The CDR3 DNA follows: TGTGCCAGCAGCTTAGTAATAGGTGGGGAGACGGGTTACGAGCAGTACTTC. Translating gives CASSLVIGGETGYEQYF.

The J gene is TRBJ1-4, the V gene TRBV2, with a tentative D call TRBD1 (5 bases). CDR1 is SNHLY and CDR2 is FYNNEI in the germline V gene. V lost 7 bases, J lost 5 bases, and 8 bases lay in between. This CDR3 contains 12 residues. This chain's CDR3 is CASMGPNEKLFF. CDR3 bases: TGTGCCAGCATGGGGCCGAATGAAAAACTGTTTTTT.

This rearrangement joins TRBV5-4 to TRBJ2-1, with TRBD2 matching over 8 bases. Germline values: CDR1 SGHNT, CDR2 YYREEE (reference sequence). This CDR3 region has 15 residues. Trimming cost V 0 bases and J 3 bases; bases outside gene matches: 2. The CDR3 region has the DNA TGTGCCAGCAGCTTGGCGGGAGGGATCTACAATGAGCAGTTCTTC. This translates into CASSLAGGIYNEQFF.

The V call is TRBV7-6, the J call TRBJ2-1, with 7 bases that match TRBD1. Germline lookup yields CDR1 SGHVS and CDR2 FNYEAQ. The CDR3 is made up of 14 amino acids. V lost 4 bases, J lost 7 bases, and 7 bases stayed unmatched. CDR3 DNA sequence: TGTGCCAGCAGCTCTTTGACAGGGACAAATGAGCAGTTCTTC. Its protein product is CASSSLTGTNEQFF.

This rearrangement joins TRBV7-9 to TRBJ2-3; 7 nucleotides line up with TRBD1. This CDR3 is 17 amino acids long. Trimming cost V 1 base and J 2 bases; bases outside gene matches: 9. Germline V gives CDR1 SEHNR, CDR2 FQNEAQ (reference sequence). The DNA for the CDR3 is TGTGCCAGCAGCTTAGGGAGCCTAAGGGGGCTCACAGATACGCAGTATTTT. It specifies CASSLGSLRGLTDTQYF.

This chain joins TRBV4-1 and TRBJ2-7; possible D gene TRBD1, 5 bases. CDR3 length: 16 amino acids. The germline gives CDR1 MGHRA, CDR2 YSYEKL. The V and J ends lost 2 bases and 3 bases respectively, with 17 bases between them. The CDR3 loop is CASSQPIQGPFYEQYF. CDR3 in DNA: TGCGCCAGCAGCCAACCTATCCAGGGTCCCTTCTACGAGCAGTACTTC.

This chain connects TRBV7-2 to TRBJ2-3; 9 bases align to TRBD2. The V gene's germline CDR1 is SGHTA and CDR2 FQGNSA. The CDR3 extends over 17 amino acids. V was clipped by 3 bases and J by 4 bases; unmatched bases: 11. The CDR3 region has the DNA TGTGCCAGCAGCTTGTTGCGGGAGGGCCCGGTAGCAGATACGCAGTATTTT. This codes for CASSLLREGPVADTQYF.